The rows below give T cell receptor beta chains drawn from one sample of a study of T-cell memory formation after mild COVID-19. In TCRdb, the 5' RACE reads were re-called with MiXCR into one record per CDR3 protein. The table shows roughly 350,000 distinct CDR3 sequences, with 25% to 30% occurring only once. The specimen was PBMCs or a T cell subset sorted from them (not recorded which). The receptors originated from an adult woman who had mild COVID-19 (a few samples of this study predate the infection). Cell type and time point are not known. CDR3s include the opening cysteine and the closing phenylalanine or tryptophan. D genes are given only for firm matches. Part of the rows lack a size; the others show once, few, many or a class for expanded clones.

D gene	V gene	clone size	J gene	CDR3 DNA	CDR3 protein
TRBD2	TRBV7-9	NA	TRBJ2-1	TGTGCCAGCAGTCATAATAGCGGGGATCGGAAGAATGAGCAGTTCTTC	CASSHNSGDRKNEQFF
TRBD1	TRBV19	few	TRBJ1-2	TGTGCCAGTAGTATACTATGGGACAGGACTAACTATGGCTACACCTTC	CASSILWDRTNYGYTF
NA	TRBV12-3/TRBV12-4	few	TRBJ2-3	TGTGCCAGCAGTTTACGTAAGACAGATACGCAGTATTTT	CASSLRKTDTQYF
NA	TRBV7-8	NA	TRBJ1-5	TGTGCCAGCAGCCCACATCGGGAGCCTAGGGGCCAGCCCCAGCATTTT	CASSPHREPRGQPQHF
NA	TRBV12-3/TRBV12-4	NA	TRBJ1-1	TGTGCCAGCCTGGGGGGCTGGAACACTGAAGCTTTCTTT	CASLGGWNTEAFF
NA	TRBV4-1	NA	TRBJ1-5	TGCGCCAGCAGCCAAGCCGGGGGGTCGGGACAGCCCCAGCATTTT	CASSQAGGSGQPQHF
NA	TRBV5-1	few	TRBJ2-3	TGCGCCAGCAGCCCGGGGGAGGCAAGCACAGATACGCAGTATTTT	CASSPGEASTDTQYF
TRBD1	TRBV15	few	TRBJ2-7	TGTGCCACCAGCCCGAACCTACAGGGGCAGCAGTACTTC	CATSPNLQGQQYF
NA	TRBV5-1	NA	TRBJ2-3	TGCGCCAGCAGCCCCCAGGGTATTAAAGATACGCAGTATTTT	CASSPQGIKDTQYF
NA	TRBV6-2/TRBV6-3	NA	TRBJ1-1	TGTGCCAGCAGTTACAGAATGAACACTGAAGCTTTCTTT	CASSYRMNTEAFF
NA	TRBV20-1	NA	TRBJ2-6	TGCAGTGCTACTGGGACACGGACCAAAGTGGTCTTCTCTGGGGCCAACGTCCTGACTTTC	CSATGTRTKVVFSGANVLTF
TRBD1	TRBV5-1	few	TRBJ2-1	TGCGCCAGCAGCCCGGTCCCACAGGGGGAGAAGTACAATGAGCAGTTCTTC	CASSPVPQGEKYNEQFF
TRBD1	TRBV24-1	NA	TRBJ2-2	TGTGCCACCAGTGAGCCGGACAGGTTCGGGGAGCTGTTTTTT	CATSEPDRFGELFF
NA	TRBV11-3	NA	TRBJ2-7	TGTGCCAGCAGCACAGGACGTCTGCACTACGAGCAGTACTTC	CASSTGRLHYEQYF
NA	TRBV7-2	few	TRBJ1-1	TGTGCCAGCAGCTTACGGATTCGTGATGGTACTGAAGCTTTCTTT	CASSLRIRDGTEAFF
TRBD2	TRBV3-1	NA	TRBJ2-7	TGTGCCAGCAGCCAAGCAGGTACGTCTAGCGGGGGGAGCAACGAGCAGTACTTC	CASSQAGTSSGGSNEQYF
TRBD2	TRBV3-1	many	TRBJ2-7	TGTGCCAGCAGCCAAGGGACTAGCGGGGGATGGGAGCAGTACTTC	CASSQGTSGGWEQYF
TRBD2	TRBV11-2	many	TRBJ2-1	TGTGCCAGCAGCTCTAGCGGGGGGGCCTACAATGAGCAGTTCTTC	CASSSSGGAYNEQFF
NA	TRBV5-1	many	TRBJ1-1	TGCGCCAGCAGCTTGGAACAGAAGAACACTGAAGCTTTCTTT	CASSLEQKNTEAFF
NA	TRBV20-1	few	TRBJ2-3	TGCAGTGCTAGAAGACGGGGATTCACAGATACGCAGTATTTT	CSARRRGFTDTQYF
NA	TRBV7-6	few	TRBJ2-2	TGTGCCAGCAGCTTAGGCGGGGGCCCGCTGGACACCGGGGAGCTGTTTTTT	CASSLGGGPLDTGELFF
NA	TRBV5-8	few	TRBJ2-7	TGTGCCAGCAGCTTGCCCACCAGGGACGGACTCTACGAGCAGTACTTC	CASSLPTRDGLYEQYF